This TCR beta chain was retrieved from a study of regulatory T cells in long-lasting Graves disease. Arm-PCR of CDR3 regions and iRepertoire HTBI primers were used to build TCR beta libraries. TCRdb called the multiplex PCR reads again in MiXCR, with one record for every CDR3 protein. The sample has a few hundred thousand distinct CDR3 sequences, 15% to 20% seen once. Time point in this sample: newly diagnosed GD, antithyroid drugs for less than 3 months. RNA isolated from PBMCs was used to make the TCR library. CDR1 is DFQATT and CDR2 is SNEGSKA in the germline V gene (reference sequence). This CDR3 spans 12 amino acids. V lost 3 bases and J 3 bases, leaving 9 bases between the germline ends. About this clonotype itself: Its antigen remains unidentified.

General study findings and limits: Persistent cases favored TRBV28, TRBJ1-2 and TRBJ2-5.

The sample was also reused in another study, on T cells in Graves' hyperthyroidism and ophthalmopathy.

V gene TRBV20-1 combines with J gene TRBJ2-7, with TRBD2 as a possible D gene (5 bases). The source is a woman between 25 and 40 years old with Graves disease. Sequenced material: peripheral blood mononuclear cells (PBMCs), taken at new diagnosis, from a patient treated with antithyroid drugs. CDR3 amino acids: CSASTGIYEQYF. CDR3 sequence (DNA): TGCAGTGCTAGTACCGGGATCTACGAGCAGTACTTC.